Following are 4 T cell receptor beta chains from one sample sequenced in a study of CD8 T cells in Susac syndrome (dated by TCRdb to between 2018 and 2020). Libraries were prepared through the immunoSEQ multiplex PCR assay. RNA was extracted with the RNeasy kit and about 0.5 to 1 ug was reverse transcribed using random hexamers. TCRdb passed the public sequencing reads through fastp at Q25 and MiXCR, retaining productive beta sequences. One record per CDR3 amino acid sequence lists the most common genes and DNA. The sample table records some 65,000 distinct CDR3 sequences; about 94% of these occur just once. The top ten hold 0.56% of the sample. The sequencing sample was made of CD8+ T cells from PBMCs. Receptor source: a human donor with multiple sclerosis.

This sequence joins TRBV6-5 and TRBJ1-5; TRBD1 matches at 11 bases. With V trimmed by 0 bases and J by 3 bases, 4 bases remained unmatched. The CDR3 length is 17 residues. Germline-derived CDR1 and CDR2 are MNHEY and SVGAGI. The CDR3, as DNA: TGTGCCAGCAGTTACTCAGGGGGACAGGGGGTCAATCAGCCCCAGCATTTT. Its translation is CASSYSGGQGVNQPQHF.

The V call is TRBV6-2 or TRBV6-3, the J call TRBJ2-2; D is possibly TRBD2 (5 bases). Germline CDR1 and CDR2: MNHEY and SVGEGT. V lost 2 bases and J 3 bases, leaving 13 bases between the germline ends. The CDR3 covers 16 residues. CDR3 nucleotides: TGTGCCAGCAGTTACGCGTTAGAAGCGGACACCGGGGAGCTGTTTTTT. Encoded protein: CASSYALEADTGELFF.

This rearrangement joins TRBV4-3 to TRBJ2-7; either TRBD1 or TRBD2 may supply D (7 bases each). V dropped 1 base and J dropped 7 bases, with 20 bases sitting between them. Germline CDR1 and CDR2: LGHNA and YSLEER. The length of the CDR3 is 16 residues. The chain's CDR3 is CASSQAPDREGREQYF. CDR3 bases: TGCGCCAGCAGCCAAGCCCCCGACAGGGAGGGTCGAGAGCAGTACTTC.

This sequence joins TRBV7-9 and TRBJ2-1; weak D call: TRBD2 (5 bases). The CDR3 is 13 amino acids. Germline CDR1 reads SEHNR; CDR2 reads FQNEAQ (reference sequence). Trimming removed 5 bases at V and 8 bases at J, with 13 bases between. The CDR3 nucleotides are TGTGCCAGCAGCGTTCTTGAAGCGGATGAGCAGTTCTTC. This translates into CASSVLEADEQFF.